The text below deals with one T cell receptor (beta chain). Its antigen is as yet unknown. V lost 4 bases to trimming and J lost 6 bases; unmatched junction nucleotides: 6. This CDR3 has 13 amino acids. The germline V gene has CDR1 SEHNR and CDR2 FQNEAQ (reference sequence). This sample is drawn from a study of cytomegalovirus exposure and HLA in healthy donors. Broader study findings: HLA-A and HLA-B allele assignments for most subjects were reportedly predicted accurately using TCR beta sequences. Per a prior analysis, the majority of TCR beta V segments were productive roughly 90% or roughly 30% of the time. HLA restriction was apparent for most CMV-associated TCR beta chains in a later analysis.

PCR primers comprised 60 Vbeta and 13 Jbeta primers. Repertoires were generated with immunoSEQ multiplex PCR, while TCRdb's copy carries only in-frame clones and drops some. The sample carries around 150,000 clones, 70% to 80% recorded once. The sequence came from a man aged 50-60 years in good health and CMV-seropositive. The sequencing input was PBMCs. This chain uses TRBV7-9 with TRBJ2-7; 7 bases line up with TRBD2. The CDR3 loop is CASSSGEGAEQYF. In DNA, the CDR3 is TGTGCCAGCAGCTCCGGGGAGGGAGCCGAGCAGTACTTC.